This T cell receptor beta chain was sequenced for a study of T-cell memory formation after mild COVID-19. Study context: TCR clustering was largely donor specific. Broader study findings: Clones contracting over day 15 to 85 were CD4/CD8 balanced, with later expanders leaning CD4+. Memory cells collected pre-infection included some clones that later responded, suggesting cross-reactive memory joined.

This clonotype was detected ten times or more. Antigen: not known. Researchers used 5'RACE with constant-segment primers to make TCR alpha and TCR beta cDNA libraries that carry sample barcodes and UMIs. MiXCR, applied by TCRdb to the 5' RACE reads, yields one record per CDR3 protein. Altogether some 330,000 distinct CDR3 sequences are present, 20% to 25% being singletons, with the ten largest covering approximately 13%. Germline values: CDR1 SGHRS, CDR2 YFSETQ. The ends were cut back, 4 bases at V and 5 bases at J, with 9 bases in the middle. There are 12 residues in the CDR3. V and J are TRBV5-1 and TRBJ1-1; D ambiguous. The TCR was taken from an adult woman who had mild COVID-19 (a few samples of this study predate the infection). Cell type and time point are not known. The sequencing sample was made of PBMCs or a T cell subset sorted from them (not recorded which). Written as DNA, the CDR3 is TGCGCCAGCAGCCCCGGGGTTACTGAAGCTTTCTTT. It yields the protein CASSPGVTEAFF.